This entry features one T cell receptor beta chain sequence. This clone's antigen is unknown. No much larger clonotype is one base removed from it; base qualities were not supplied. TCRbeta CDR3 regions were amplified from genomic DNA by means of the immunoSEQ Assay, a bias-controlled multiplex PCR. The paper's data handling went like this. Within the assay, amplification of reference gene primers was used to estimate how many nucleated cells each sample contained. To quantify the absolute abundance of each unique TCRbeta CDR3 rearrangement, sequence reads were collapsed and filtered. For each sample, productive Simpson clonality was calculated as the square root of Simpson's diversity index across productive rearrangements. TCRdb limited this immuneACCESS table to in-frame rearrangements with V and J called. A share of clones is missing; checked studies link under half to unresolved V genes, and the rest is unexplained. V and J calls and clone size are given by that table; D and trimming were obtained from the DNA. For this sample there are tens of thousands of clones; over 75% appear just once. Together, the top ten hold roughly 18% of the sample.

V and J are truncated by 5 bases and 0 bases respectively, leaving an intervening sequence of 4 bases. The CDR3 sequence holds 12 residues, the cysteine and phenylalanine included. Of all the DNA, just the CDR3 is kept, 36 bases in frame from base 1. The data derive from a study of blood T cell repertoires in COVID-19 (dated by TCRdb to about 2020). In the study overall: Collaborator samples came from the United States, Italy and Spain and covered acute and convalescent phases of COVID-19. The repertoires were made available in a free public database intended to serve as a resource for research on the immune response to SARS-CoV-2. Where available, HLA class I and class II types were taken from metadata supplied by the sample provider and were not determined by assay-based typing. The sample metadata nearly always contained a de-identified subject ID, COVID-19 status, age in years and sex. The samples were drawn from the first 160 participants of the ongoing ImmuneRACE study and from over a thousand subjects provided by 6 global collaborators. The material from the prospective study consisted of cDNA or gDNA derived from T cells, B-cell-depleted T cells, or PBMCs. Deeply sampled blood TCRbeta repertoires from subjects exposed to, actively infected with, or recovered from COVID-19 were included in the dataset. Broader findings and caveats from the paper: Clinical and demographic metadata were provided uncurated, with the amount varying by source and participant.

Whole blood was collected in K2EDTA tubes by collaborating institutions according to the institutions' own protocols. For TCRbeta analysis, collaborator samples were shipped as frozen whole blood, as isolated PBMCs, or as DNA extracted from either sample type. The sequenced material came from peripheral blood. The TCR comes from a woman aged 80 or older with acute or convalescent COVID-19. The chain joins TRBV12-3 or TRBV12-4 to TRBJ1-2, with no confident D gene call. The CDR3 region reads CASSNTNYGYTF. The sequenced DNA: TGTGCCAGCAGTAACACTAACTATGGCTACACCTTC.